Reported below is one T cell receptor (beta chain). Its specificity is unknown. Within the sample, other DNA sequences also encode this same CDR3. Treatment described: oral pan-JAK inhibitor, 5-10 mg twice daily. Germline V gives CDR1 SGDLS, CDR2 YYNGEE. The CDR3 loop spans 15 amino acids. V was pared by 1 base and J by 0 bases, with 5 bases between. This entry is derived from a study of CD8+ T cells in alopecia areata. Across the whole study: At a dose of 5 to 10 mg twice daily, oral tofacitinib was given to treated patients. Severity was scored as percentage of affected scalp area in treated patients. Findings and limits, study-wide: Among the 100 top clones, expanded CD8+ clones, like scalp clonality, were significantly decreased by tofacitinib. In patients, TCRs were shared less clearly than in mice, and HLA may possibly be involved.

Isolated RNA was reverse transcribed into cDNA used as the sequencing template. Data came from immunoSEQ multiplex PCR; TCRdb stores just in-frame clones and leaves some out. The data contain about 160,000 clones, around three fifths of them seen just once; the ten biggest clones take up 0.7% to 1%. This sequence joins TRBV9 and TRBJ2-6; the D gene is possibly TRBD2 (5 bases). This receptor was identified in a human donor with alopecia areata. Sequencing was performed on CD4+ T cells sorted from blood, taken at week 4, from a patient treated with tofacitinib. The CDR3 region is CASSVRDSGANVLTF. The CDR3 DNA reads TGTGCCAGCAGCGTACGGGACTCTGGGGCCAACGTCCTGACTTTC.